These 12 T cell receptor beta chains share one sample of origin, sequenced in a study of T cell responses to AZD1222 COVID-19 vaccine. Sequencing used immunoSEQ multiplex PCR; TCRdb keeps in-frame clones, though not all of them. The profile covers about 270,000 clones, with about 94% appearing a single time and roughly 0.6% taken by the ten largest. This specimen consisted of peripheral blood, obtained 28 days after the second AZD1222 dose. The source is an adult who received the AZD1222 COVID-19 vaccine.

The V call is TRBV19, the J call TRBJ2-7; D not certain. This CDR3 region has 13 residues. The germline V and J ends were trimmed by 4 bases and 5 bases, with 12 bases remaining between them. Germline loops: CDR1 LNHDA, CDR2 SQIVND (reference sequence). CDR3 coding DNA: TGTGCCAGTAGTAAGTGGGGTTCCCACGAGCAGTACTTC. Translation: CASSKWGSHEQYF.

This clone has just one count. The CDR3 region has the DNA TGCGCCAGCAGCCAAGGACGGGAGCAGTACTTC. Its protein is CASSQGREQYF. V and J are TRBV4-3 and TRBJ2-7, with no clear D. The germline V and J ends were trimmed by 1 base and 7 bases, with 5 bases remaining between them. The CDR3 covers 11 residues. Germline-derived CDR1 and CDR2 are LGHNA and YSLEER.

This clone was found once. The V and J genes are TRBV29-1 and TRBJ2-2, with D perhaps being TRBD1 or TRBD2 (5 bases each). The CDR3 has 13 residues. The V end lost 6 bases, the J end lost 3 bases, and 11 bases lay between the germline ends. Germline assignment: CDR1 SQVTM and CDR2 ANQGSEA. Here the CDR3 DNA reads TGCAGCGTCGGGGACGGCGACACCGGGGAGCTGTTTTTT. Protein: CSVGDGDTGELFF.

About this clone: The junction departs from germline at one end; a sequencing error may be responsible. J is TRBJ2-7 and V is TRBV6-5; 14 nucleotides align to TRBD2. Germline V lookup: CDR1 MNHEY, CDR2 SVGAGI. The CDR3 sequence is 13 residues long. Written as DNA, the CDR3 is TGTGCCAGCAGTTCGACTAGCGGGAGGGCCAAAGACTTC. Translation: CASSSTSGRAKDF.

This chain links TRBV9 with TRBJ1-6; no clear D gene. In germline, CDR1 is SGDLS, CDR2 YYNGEE. The CDR3 is made up of 15 amino acids. Trimming pared 3 bases from V and 9 bases from J, leaving 16 bases between. The CDR3 is CASSAGPTPGSPLHF. In nucleotides, the CDR3 is TGTGCCAGCAGCGCCGGACCGACACCCGGTTCACCCCTCCACTTT.

CDR3 nucleotide sequence: TGTGCCAGCAGCCAAGATTTGACGACTAGCGGGACTAACTACGAGCAGTACTTC. Its protein product is CASSQDLTTSGTNYEQYF. V and J are TRBV4-2 and TRBJ2-7, with TRBD2 matching 11 bases. The V segment lost 0 bases and the J segment 3 bases; nucleotides outside the gene matches: 10. The CDR3 has 18 residues. Germline V gene sequence: CDR1 LGHNA, CDR2 YNFKEQ.

This rearrangement joins TRBV6-5 to TRBJ2-1, with D tentatively TRBD2 (5 bases). CDR1 MNHEY and CDR2 SVGAGI come from the germline V gene. There are 12 residues in the CDR3. V was trimmed by 10 bases and J by 6 bases, leaving 13 bases between them. The chain's CDR3 is CATGTTSNEQFF. CDR3 coding DNA: TGTGCCACGGGTACTACTAGCAATGAGCAGTTCTTC.

CDR3 loop: CASSAQNSGNTIYF. DNA for the CDR3: TGTGCCAGCAGCGCGCAGAATAGTGGAAACACCATATATTTT. The rearrangement links TRBV3-1 (or the pseudogene TRBV3-2) to TRBJ1-3; D is undetermined. Trimming stripped 5 bases from V and 3 bases from J, with 11 bases between. CDR1 and CDR2 from the germline V gene are LGHDT and YNNKEL (reference sequence). The CDR3 is made up of 14 amino acids.

CDR3 sequence: CASSLTGTGAYEQYF. The CDR3 coding sequence is TGCGCCAGCAGCTTAACAGGGACCGGGGCCTACGAGCAGTACTTC. This chain joins TRBV5-1 and TRBJ2-7, with D possibly matching TRBD1 (6 bases). Germline lookup yields CDR1 SGHRS and CDR2 YFSETQ. Trimming removed 2 bases at V and 2 bases at J, with 14 bases between. The CDR3 sequence is 15 residues long.

This clone was recorded only once. V gene TRBV19 combines with J gene TRBJ1-2, with 7 positions matching TRBD1. This CDR3 has 14 amino acids. V lost 8 bases to trimming and J lost 8 bases; unmatched junction nucleotides: 14. CDR1 and CDR2 (germline): LNHDA, SQIVND (reference sequence). Here the CDR3 reads CASRHSGQRGGYTF. CDR3 in DNA: TGTGCCAGTCGCCACTCGGGACAGCGGGGAGGCTACACCTTC.

This sequence joins TRBV10-2 and TRBJ2-1, with a tentative D call TRBD2 (5 bases). The CDR3 contains 15 residues. Germline V CDR1 and CDR2: WSHSY, SAAADI. V lost 6 bases to trimming and J lost 5 bases, with 17 bases between them. CDR3 in DNA: TGCGCCAGCAGCGGACTGGGAAAAATGGACAATGAGCAGTTCTTC. Amino acid sequence: CASSGLGKMDNEQFF.

The chain uses TRBV9 and TRBJ2-5; 9 bases align to TRBD1. Germline V gene lookup returns CDR1 SGDLS and CDR2 YYNGEE. This CDR3 has 16 amino acids. The junction had 8 bases not matched to a gene; V was cut back by 0 bases and J by 5 bases. The CDR3 protein is CASSVEPGTGWETQYF. The CDR3 DNA reads TGTGCCAGCAGCGTAGAACCAGGGACAGGGTGGGAGACCCAGTACTTC.